This TCR beta chain was found in a study of blood T cell repertoires in COVID-19 (dated by TCRdb to about 2020). A note on the overall study: Samples from collaborators originated in the United States, Italy and Spain and spanned both the acute and convalescent phases of COVID-19. The prospective study material was composed of cDNA or gDNA derived from T cells, B-cell-depleted T cells, or PBMCs. The repertoires were made available in a free public database intended to serve as a resource for research on the immune response to SARS-CoV-2. The dataset comprised deeply sampled blood TCRbeta repertoires from subjects exposed to, actively infected with, or recovered from COVID-19. The samples were drawn from the first 160 participants of the ongoing ImmuneRACE study and from more than 1,000 subjects provided by 6 global collaborators. Where available, HLA class I and class II types were taken from metadata supplied by the sample provider and were not determined by assay-based typing. Sample metadata almost always included a de-identified subject ID, COVID-19 status, age in years and sex.

Paper-wide results and their limitations: How much clinical and demographic metadata was included differed by source and by participant, and the metadata was provided uncurated.

TCRbeta CDR3 regions were amplified from genomic DNA using the immunoSEQ Assay, a bias-controlled multiplex PCR. The authors' pipeline ran thus. Within the assay, amplification of reference gene primers was used to estimate how many nucleated cells each sample contained. Sequence reads were collapsed and filtered to measure the absolute abundance of every unique TCRbeta CDR3 rearrangement. For each sample, productive Simpson clonality was calculated as the square root of Simpson's diversity index across productive rearrangements. The source is immuneACCESS, and TCRdb retained only in-frame sequences with V and J called. Part of the clones is not carried over; for the studies checked, unresolved V genes explain less than half of this, and the remainder is unexplained. The DNA gave D and trimming, while V, J and clone size come from that table. The sample table holds 150,000 or so clones, of which roughly nine tenths were seen once. Jointly, the top ten make up 2% to 3% of the sample.

The germline V gene supplies CDR1 SGDLS and CDR2 YYNGEE. Counted from cysteine to phenylalanine, this CDR3 has 11 amino acids. This entry keeps only the CDR3 DNA: 33 bases, framed from base 1. V and J lose 4 bases and 7 bases, and a span of 6 bases separates them. For this clone: Its specific antigen is unknown. No much larger clone exists at a distance of one base, and base qualities are not known.

Whole blood was collected in K2EDTA tubes by collaborating institutions according to the institutions' own protocols. For TCRbeta analysis, collaborators shipped samples as frozen whole blood, isolated PBMCs, or DNA extracted from either of those sample types. The V gene is TRBV9 and the J gene is TRBJ2-1; TRBD2 is a weak D gene call, 5 bases matching. The clonotype was recovered from a woman in her seventies with acute or convalescent COVID-19. Sequencing was performed on peripheral blood. The DNA sequence follows: TGTGCCAGCAGCAGAGGGAATGAGCAGTTCTTC. This yields the protein CASSRGNEQFF.